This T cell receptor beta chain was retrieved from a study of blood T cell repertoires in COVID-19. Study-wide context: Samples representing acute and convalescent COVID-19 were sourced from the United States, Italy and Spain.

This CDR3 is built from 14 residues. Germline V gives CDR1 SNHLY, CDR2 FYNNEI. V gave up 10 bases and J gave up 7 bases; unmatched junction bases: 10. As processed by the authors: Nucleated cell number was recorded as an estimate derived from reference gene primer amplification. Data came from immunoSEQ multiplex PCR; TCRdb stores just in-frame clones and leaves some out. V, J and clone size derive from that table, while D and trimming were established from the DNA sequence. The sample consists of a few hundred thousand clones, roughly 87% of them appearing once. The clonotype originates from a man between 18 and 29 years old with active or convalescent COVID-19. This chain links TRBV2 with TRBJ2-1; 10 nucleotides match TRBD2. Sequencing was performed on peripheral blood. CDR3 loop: CAILSGGASNEQFF. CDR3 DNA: TGTGCCATACTAAGCGGGGGGGCCTCGAATGAGCAGTTCTTC.